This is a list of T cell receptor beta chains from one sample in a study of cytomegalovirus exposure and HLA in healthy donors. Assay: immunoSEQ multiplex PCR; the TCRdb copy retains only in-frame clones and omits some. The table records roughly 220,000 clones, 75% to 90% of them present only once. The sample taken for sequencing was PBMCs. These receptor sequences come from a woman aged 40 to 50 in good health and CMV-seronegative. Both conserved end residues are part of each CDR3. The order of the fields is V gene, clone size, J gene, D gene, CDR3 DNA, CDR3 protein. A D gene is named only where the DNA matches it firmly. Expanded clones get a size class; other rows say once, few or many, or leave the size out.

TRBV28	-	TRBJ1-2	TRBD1	TGTGCCAGCATAAGCTCTGACAGGGGAGTTAACTATGGCTACACCTTC	CASISSDRGVNYGYTF
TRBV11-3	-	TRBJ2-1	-	TGTGCCAGCGGCTTCGGGGGCTACAATGAGCAGTTCTTC	CASGFGGYNEQFF
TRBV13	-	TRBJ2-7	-	TGTGCCAGCAGCCCGACACCCGGAATTGAGCAGTACTTC	CASSPTPGIEQYF
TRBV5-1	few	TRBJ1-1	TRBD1	TGCGCCAAGGGGACAGGGAGGATCCAAGCTTTCTTT	CAKGTGRIQAFF
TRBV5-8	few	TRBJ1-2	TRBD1	TGTGCCAGCAGCCCCGGGACAGGGGTGTATGGCTACACCTTC	CASSPGTGVYGYTF
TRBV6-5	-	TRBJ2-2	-	TGTGCCAGCAGTTATGCAGGCTCCACCGGGGAGCTGTTTTTT	CASSYAGSTGELFF
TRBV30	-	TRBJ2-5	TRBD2	TGTGCCTGGAGTGTACGGTTCGGGGGGGTAGAGACCCAGTACTTC	CAWSVRFGGVETQYF
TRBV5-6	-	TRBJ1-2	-	TGTGCCAGCAGTCTGTTGGCGGGCTATGGCTACACCTTC	CASSLLAGYGYTF
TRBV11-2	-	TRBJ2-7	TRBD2	TGTGCCAGCAGCCCCCGGGGCCTCAGCGGGAGTAGCTACGAGCAGTACTTC	CASSPRGLSGSSYEQYF
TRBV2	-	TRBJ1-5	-	TGTGCCAGCAGACCCGAGGCGGGCAATCAGCCCCAGCATTTT	CASRPEAGNQPQHF
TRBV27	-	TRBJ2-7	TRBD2	TGTGCCAGCAGCTTTAGCGGGTCCTACGAGCAGTACTTC	CASSFSGSYEQYF
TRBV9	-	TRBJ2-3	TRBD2	TGTGCCAGCAGCCTTAGCGGGAGGGCCTTGGGAGATACGCAGTATTTT	CASSLSGRALGDTQYF
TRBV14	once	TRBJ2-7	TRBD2	TGTGCCAGCAGCCAAGAGTCTAGCGGGAGGCACGAGCAGTACTTC	CASSQESSGRHEQYF
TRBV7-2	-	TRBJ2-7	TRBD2	TGTGCCAGCAGCTCAGGACTAGCGGGAGAGGCTGAGCAGTACTTC	CASSSGLAGEAEQYF
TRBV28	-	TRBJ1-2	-	TGTGCCAGCAGTTTTGGCAGGGGTGGCTACACCTTC	CASSFGRGGYTF
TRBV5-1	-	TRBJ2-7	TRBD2	TGCGCCAGCAGAGCCGATTCCGGGACTAGCGGATACGAGCAGTACTTC	CASRADSGTSGYEQYF
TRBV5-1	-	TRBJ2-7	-	TGCGCCAGCAGCGCCCAGGGCCACGAGCAGTACTTC	CASSAQGHEQYF
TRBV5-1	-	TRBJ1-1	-	TGCGCCAGCAGCTTGAGGTCGGGAGGGGGTAACACTGAAGCTTTCTTT	CASSLRSGGGNTEAFF
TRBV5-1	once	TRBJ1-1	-	TGCGCCAGCAGTACCGCGGGGCTCAACACTGAAGCTTTCTTT	CASSTAGLNTEAFF
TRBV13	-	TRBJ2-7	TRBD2	TGTGCCAGCAGACATGGGACTAGCGGGAATTACGAGCAGTACTTC	CASRHGTSGNYEQYF
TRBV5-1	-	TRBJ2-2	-	TGCGCCAGCAGCTTGGCCATCACCGGGGAGCTGTTTTTT	CASSLAITGELFF
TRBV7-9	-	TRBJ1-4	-	TGTGCCAGCAGTTATCCCTCTACAACTAATGAAAAACTGTTTTTT	CASSYPSTTNEKLFF
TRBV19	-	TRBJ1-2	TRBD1	TGTGCCAGTAGTTGGGCCTTGGCAGGGGGTTCCTATGGCTACACCTTC	CASSWALAGGSYGYTF
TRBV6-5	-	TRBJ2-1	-	TGTGCCTCCATTAGCTCCTACAATGAGCAGTTCTTC	CASISSYNEQFF
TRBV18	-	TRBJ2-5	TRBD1	TGTGCCAGCTCACCTTCCGGGACAGGGGGCCGGGAGACCCAGTACTTC	CASSPSGTGGRETQYF
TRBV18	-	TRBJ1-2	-	TGTGCCAGCTCACCACAAACAGACTATGGCTACACCTTC	CASSPQTDYGYTF
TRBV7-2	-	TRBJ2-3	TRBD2	TGTGCCAGCATCTCGGGACTATATTACACAGATACGCAGTATTTT	CASISGLYYTDTQYF
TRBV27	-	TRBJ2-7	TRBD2	TGTGCCAGCAGTTTAATCCCCCCGGCTAGCGGGTCAACCTACGAGCAGTACTTC	CASSLIPPASGSTYEQYF
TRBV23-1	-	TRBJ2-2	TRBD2	TGCGCCAGGACTAGCGGGAGGTACGGCACCGGGGAGCTGTTTTTT	CARTSGRYGTGELFF
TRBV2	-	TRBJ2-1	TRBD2	TGTGCCAGCAGGCTGGGACTAGCGAACTCCTACAATGAGCAGTTCTTC	CASRLGLANSYNEQFF
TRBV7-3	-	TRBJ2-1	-	TGTGCCAGCAGCTTAAGGACAGCACGCTACAATGAGCAGTTCTTC	CASSLRTARYNEQFF
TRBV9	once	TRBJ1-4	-	TGTGCCAGCAGCGTAGGACGGCAGGGGACTAATGAAAAACTGTTTTTT	CASSVGRQGTNEKLFF
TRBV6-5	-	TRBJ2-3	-	TGTGCCAGTAGTTACGGCAGGCGCACAGATACGCAGTATTTT	CASSYGRRTDTQYF
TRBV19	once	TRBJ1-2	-	TGTGCCAGTAGGACAACAGCAGGGGAATATGGCTACACCTTC	CASRTTAGEYGYTF
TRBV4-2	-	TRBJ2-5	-	TGTGCCAGCAGCCAAGATTCTCTCCATGCGGAGACCCAGTACTTC	CASSQDSLHAETQYF
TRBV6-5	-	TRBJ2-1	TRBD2	TGTGCCAGCAGAATGACTAGCGGGAGTCAAAATGAGCAGTTCTTC	CASRMTSGSQNEQFF
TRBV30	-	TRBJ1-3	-	TGTGCCTGGAGTGTGGGGGGCTCTGGAAACACCATATATTTT	CAWSVGGSGNTIYF
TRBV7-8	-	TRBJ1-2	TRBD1	TGTGCCAGCAGCTCTAGGACAGGGGGCAGGGTAAACTATGGCTACACCTTC	CASSSRTGGRVNYGYTF
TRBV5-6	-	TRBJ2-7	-	TGTGCCAGCAGCTTGGGGTCCAGGGGATTCTACGAGCAGTACTTC	CASSLGSRGFYEQYF
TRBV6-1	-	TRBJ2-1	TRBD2	TGTGCCAGCAGTGAGCCCGGGACTAGCGGTAGGGGTGAGCAGTTCTTC	CASSEPGTSGRGEQFF